This TCR beta chain was captured by sequencing in a study of blood T cell repertoires in COVID-19. Study context: Spain, Italy and the United States supplied samples that represented acute and convalescent COVID-19. T cells, B-cell-depleted T cells, or PBMCs supplied cDNA or gDNA.

Original processing notes: Researchers report that nucleated cell counts were estimated from reference gene primer amplification. Profiled with immunoSEQ multiplex PCR; TCRdb holds only in-frame clones, not every one. The DNA gave D and trimming, while V, J and clone size come from that table. The repertoire holds approximately 160,000 clones, with about 87% as singletons. Seattle enrolled patients during active infection and tracked them longitudinally. The germline V gene has CDR1 SQVTM and CDR2 ANQGSEA. Trimming removed 7 bases from V and 4 bases from J, with 13 bases in between. The CDR3 covers 12 residues.

This TCR was recovered from a man aged 60 to 75 with COVID-19, enrolled during active disease. The chain combines TRBV29-1 with TRBJ1-1; no firm D call. Sample: peripheral blood. Written as DNA, the CDR3 is TGCAGCGCCAGACTACCGGGCACTGAAGCTTTCTTT. Its translation: CSARLPGTEAFF.